One sample yielded the 3 T cell receptor beta chains listed below, sequenced in a study of T cell repertoires in cytomegalovirus infection. TCRdb reanalysed the reads using MiXCR and keeps one entry per CDR3 protein. The repertoire holds 510,000 or so distinct CDR3 sequences, 26% seen once, with approximately 13% in the top ten. Sequenced sample: PBMCs. The receptors stem from a human donor in good health (CMV status not recorded). Some clones in this sample may be carry-over from other donors' samples.

This clonotype was detected only a few times. V gene TRBV7-2 combines with J gene TRBJ2-5; D remains ambiguous. This CDR3 has 14 residues. Germline V lookup: CDR1 SGHTA, CDR2 FQGNSA. Trimming cost V 0 bases and J 7 bases, with 12 bases left between them. The CDR3 sequence: CASSLAGQMGTQYF. CDR3 bases: TGTGCCAGCAGCTTAGCAGGTCAAATGGGGACCCAGTACTTC.

This clonotype has at least ten counts. The rearrangement uses TRBV7-2 and TRBJ2-5; perhaps D is TRBD1 or TRBD2 (6 bases each). CDR1 and CDR2 from the germline V gene are SGHTA and FQGNSA. V dropped 5 bases and J dropped 5 bases, with 12 bases sitting between them. CDR3 length: 13 residues. The CDR3 reads CASSPRGEETQYF. The DNA of the CDR3 is TGTGCCAGCAGCCCGAGGGGGGAGGAGACCCAGTACTTC.

The V gene is TRBV7-9, the J gene TRBJ1-6; perhaps TRBD1 as D (5 bases). Germline V gene lookup returns CDR1 SEHNR and CDR2 FQNEAQ (reference sequence). The ends were cut back, 0 bases at V and 5 bases at J, with 20 bases in the middle. The CDR3 runs 19 residues. CDR3 in amino acids: CASSLAERWGEPDNSPLHF. In nucleotides, the CDR3 is TGTGCCAGCAGCTTAGCGGAGAGGTGGGGGGAACCGGATAATTCACCCCTCCACTTT.